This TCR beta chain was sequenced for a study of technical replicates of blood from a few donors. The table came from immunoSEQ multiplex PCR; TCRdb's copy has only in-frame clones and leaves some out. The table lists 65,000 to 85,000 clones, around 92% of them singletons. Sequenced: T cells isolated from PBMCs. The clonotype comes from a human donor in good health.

CDR3 sequence reads: CASRLSSGGSYEQYF. In nucleotides, the CDR3 is TGTGCCAGCAGGTTAAGCAGCGGAGGCTCCTACGAGCAGTACTTC. The V call is TRBV5-6, the J call TRBJ2-7, with a possible D match to TRBD2 (5 bases). CDR1 and CDR2 (germline): SGHDT, YYEEEE. CDR3 length: 15 amino acids. V was trimmed by 5 bases and J by 0 bases, leaving 15 bases between them.